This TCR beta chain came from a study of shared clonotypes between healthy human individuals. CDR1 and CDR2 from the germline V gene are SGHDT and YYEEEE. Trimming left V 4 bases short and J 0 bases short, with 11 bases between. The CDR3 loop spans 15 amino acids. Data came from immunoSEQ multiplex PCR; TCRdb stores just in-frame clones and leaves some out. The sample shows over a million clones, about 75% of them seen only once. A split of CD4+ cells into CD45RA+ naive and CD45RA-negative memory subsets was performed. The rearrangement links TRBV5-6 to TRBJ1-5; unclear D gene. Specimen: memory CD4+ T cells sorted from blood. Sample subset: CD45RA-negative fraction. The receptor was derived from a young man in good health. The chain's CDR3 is CASSLTYGSNQPQHF. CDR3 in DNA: TGTGCCAGCAGCCTAACCTACGGTAGCAATCAGCCCCAGCATTTT. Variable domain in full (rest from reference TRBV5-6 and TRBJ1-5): DAGVTQSPTHLIKTRGQQVTLRCSPKSGHDTVSWYQQALGQGPQFIFQYYEEEERQRGNFPDRFSGHQFPNYSSELNVNALLLGDSALYLCASSLTYGSNQPQHFGDGTRLSIL.